The T cell receptor beta chain under discussion was sequenced for a study of technical replicates of blood from a handful of donors. Germline CDR1 SGHNT, CDR2 YENEEA. The CDR3 is 16 amino acids. Trimming cost V 5 bases and J 1 base; bases outside gene matches: 7. Some clones are missing from TCRdb's copy, which holds only in-frame ones; the method was immunoSEQ multiplex PCR. The data show more than 65,000 clones, with 85% to 95% seen just once and 0.25% to 0.3% held by the top ten. The sequenced sample consisted of T cells isolated from PBMCs. The gene calls are TRBV11-3 and TRBJ1-3, with TRBD1 matching 8 bases. The receptor was isolated from a human donor in good health. Here the CDR3 reads CASSPGQGKSGNTIYF. In nucleotides, the CDR3 is TGTGCCAGCAGCCCCGGACAGGGTAAATCTGGAAACACCATATATTTT.